This TCR beta chain was found in a study of Graves' ophthalmopathy and Graves' hyperthyroidism (dated by TCRdb to 2016 to 2018). Regarding the study in general: Peripheral blood was collected at initial diagnosis, before any treatment. The study used TCR beta repertoire signatures to distinguish Graves' ophthalmopathy from Graves' hyperthyroidism and to predict progression to ophthalmopathy. In total, approximately 130 blood samples were TCR-sequenced: 40 to 45 ophthalmopathy, some 75 hyperthyroidism and roughly 17 hyperthyroidism-to-ophthalmopathy patients. To explore V-J signatures that distinguish ophthalmopathy from hyperthyroidism, a discovery set of about a hundred patients was enrolled, made up of around 44 with ophthalmopathy and some 60 with stable hyperthyroidism. An independent validation cohort comprised about 20 hyperthyroidism patients and 15 to 17 patients who later progressed from hyperthyroidism to ophthalmopathy. In about six hyperthyroidism patients, T-cell repertoires of thyroid tissue and blood were compared. After sampling, hyperthyroidism patients received methimazole starting at 30 mg daily, and ophthalmopathy patients received high-dose intravenous methylprednisolone.

For repertoire sequencing, TCR beta CDR3 regions were amplified from RNA transcripts. The first round of RT-PCR was done with HTBI primers and the Qiagen OneStep RT-PCR kit, and was followed by a second round of multiplex PCR, then size selection and purification. Libraries were sequenced paired-end with 100 bp reads on an Illumina HiSeq2000. The authors' analysis ran thus. SOAPnuke was used for read processing, and reads with adapters, uncalled bases, a mean Phred below 15, or no exact constant-primer or identifier match were discarded. COPE v1.2.5 was used to merge the high-quality paired reads. Unique nucleotide sequences were defined as clonotypes and aligned to IMGT TRB V, D and J references using MiTCR v1.1. Analysis was restricted to V-J combinations with a frequency above 0.0001, which covered roughly 99% of repertoires. For each V-J combination, a TCR clonal expansion and chaos score was defined as F50 clonal expansion divided by the chaos observed in the TCRdist matrix. Welch's t-statistics and random forest were used to reduce features to 13 V-J combinations, which were fed into a naive Bayes classifier. The Morisita-Horn index was used to measure how similar the thyroid and blood repertoires were. The public sequencing data were trimmed at Q25 with fastp and processed into clonotypes with MiXCR by TCRdb, which kept only in-frame beta chains. Rows with one shared CDR3 protein collapse into an entry with the most common genes and DNA. The V and J calls and clone size are TCRdb's, not the authors'. For this sample there are about 340,000 distinct CDR3 sequences; roughly 15% appear just once. The leading ten clones occupy 9% to 15% of the sample.

Including the terminal cysteine and phenylalanine, the CDR3 comprises 17 residues. CDR3 DNA only is kept here, 51 bases in frame from base 1. Relative to germline, V is 0 bases shorter and J is 1 base shorter, with 15 bases between their ends. The germline V gene specifies KGHSH as CDR1 and LQKENI as CDR2. The investigation overall reported the following: Ophthalmopathy was separated from stable hyperthyroidism by the 13-signature model with roughly 90% sensitivity and less than 82% specificity in cross-validation and with 80%/75% in the test set. In validation, the model predicted ophthalmopathy progression with about 64% sensitivity and about 77% specificity; 12 predicted patients were CT-confirmed with GO in a median of approximately 6.2 months. Most expanded thyroid clonotypes with a frequency above 0.001 also appeared in blood, which suggests that blood repertoires may reflect the immune response in the thyroid. No statistical method was used to set the sample size in advance, and the investigators knew which group each participant was assigned to.

This clonotype appeared many times. Its antigen is still unknown. No base quality values were provided; no much bigger clone lies one nucleotide off. Patients with ophthalmopathy had moderately to severely active disease, with a Clinical Activity Score of 3 or more, a NOSPECS grade of 4 or more, and a disease duration of less than 3 months. Patients were excluded if they had other autoimmune diseases, uncontrolled infections, pregnancy or lactation. Diagnosis was based on clinical symptoms, serum thyroxine, TRAb, thyroid ultrasound and orbital computed tomography. PBMCs were isolated from more than 9 ml of fresh peripheral blood by Ficoll-Paque density gradient centrifugation. Total RNA was extracted with Trizol reagent and quality-checked on an Agilent 2100 Bioanalyzer.

This clonotype was obtained from an adult man with Graves' ophthalmopathy. The rearrangement combines TRBV18 with TRBJ2-5, with a weak D call of TRBD2 (5 bases match). Sequenced sample: peripheral blood. The CDR3: CASSPPVEGWGQETQYF. In nucleotide form, the sequence is TGTGCCAGCTCACCACCGGTCGAGGGTTGGGGCCAAGAGACCCAGTACTTC.